This T cell receptor beta chain was found in a study of shared clonotypes between healthy human individuals. Assay used: immunoSEQ multiplex PCR; TCRdb lists only in-frame clones, some missing. The top ten hold 0.3% to 0.4% of the sample, which has 2 million to 2.5 million clones, over 90% seen once. CDR1 is SGHRS and CDR2 is YFSETQ in the germline V gene. CDR3 length equals 14 residues. Trimming cost V 4 bases and J 0 bases, with 10 bases left between them. The chain employs TRBV5-1 and TRBJ1-1; D is undetermined. The receptor comes from a man between 18 and 29 years old in good health. Some clones in this sample may be carry-over from other donors' samples. The sequencing input was naive CD4+ T cells from PBMCs. Described subset: CD45RA+ positively selected. The DNA of the CDR3 is TGCGCCAGCAGCAGAGACAAATTGAACACTGAAGCTTTCTTT. Residues: CASSRDKLNTEAFF.